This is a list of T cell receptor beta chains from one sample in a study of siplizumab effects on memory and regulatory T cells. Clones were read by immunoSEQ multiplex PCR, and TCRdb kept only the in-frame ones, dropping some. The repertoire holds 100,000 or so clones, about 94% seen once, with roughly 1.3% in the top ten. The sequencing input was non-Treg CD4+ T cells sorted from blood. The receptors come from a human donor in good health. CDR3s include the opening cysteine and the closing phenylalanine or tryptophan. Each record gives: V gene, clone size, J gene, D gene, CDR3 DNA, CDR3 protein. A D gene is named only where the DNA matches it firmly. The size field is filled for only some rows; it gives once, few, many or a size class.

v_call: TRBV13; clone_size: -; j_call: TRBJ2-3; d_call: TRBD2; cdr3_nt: TGTGCCAGCAGCACAACCCTAGCGGCGAGCACAGATACGCAGTATTTT; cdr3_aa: CASSTTLAASTDTQYF
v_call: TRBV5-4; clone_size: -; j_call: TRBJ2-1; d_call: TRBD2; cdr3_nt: TGTGCCAGCAGCCCGGGGACTAGCGGATACAATGAGCAGTTCTTC; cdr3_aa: CASSPGTSGYNEQFF
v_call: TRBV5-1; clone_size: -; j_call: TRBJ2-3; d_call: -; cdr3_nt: TGCGCCAGCAGCCGGGAGCCGGGACGCTCCACAGATACGCAGTATTTT; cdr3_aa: CASSREPGRSTDTQYF
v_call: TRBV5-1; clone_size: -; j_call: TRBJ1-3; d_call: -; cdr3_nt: TGCGCCAGCAGCTGGCAGGGAAGCTCTGGAAACACCATATATTTT; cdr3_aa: CASSWQGSSGNTIYF
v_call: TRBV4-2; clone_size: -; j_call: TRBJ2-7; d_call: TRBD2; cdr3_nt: TGTGCCAGCAGCCAACTAGCGGGAGGGCCTTTGGCTGGGTCGTACGAGCAGTACTTC; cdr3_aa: CASSQLAGGPLAGSYEQYF
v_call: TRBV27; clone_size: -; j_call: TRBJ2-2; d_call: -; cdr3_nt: TGTGCCAGCAGTACATCCCGGTACACCGGGGAGCTGTTTTTT; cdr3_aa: CASSTSRYTGELFF
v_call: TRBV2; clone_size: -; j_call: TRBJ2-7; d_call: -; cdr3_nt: TGTGCCAGCAGTGAGGGCCACGAGCAGTACTTC; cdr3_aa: CASSEGHEQYF
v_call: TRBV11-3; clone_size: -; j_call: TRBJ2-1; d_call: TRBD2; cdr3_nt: TGTGCCAGCAGCTCCTCCGGGACTAGCGGGAGGTATGAGCAGTTCTTC; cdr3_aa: CASSSSGTSGRYEQFF
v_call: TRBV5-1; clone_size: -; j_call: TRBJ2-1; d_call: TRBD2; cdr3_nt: TGCGCCAGCAGGGGACTAGCGGGAGCAAATGAGTTCTTC; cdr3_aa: CASRGLAGANEFF
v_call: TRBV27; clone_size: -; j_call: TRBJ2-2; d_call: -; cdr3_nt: TGTGCCAGCAGTTTCCCCCCCGGGGAGCTGTTTTTT; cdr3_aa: CASSFPPGELFF
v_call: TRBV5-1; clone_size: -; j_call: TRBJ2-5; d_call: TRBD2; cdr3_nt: TGCGCCAGCAGCCCGGGACTAGCGGGAAGTGGAGAGACCCAGTACTTC; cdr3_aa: CASSPGLAGSGETQYF
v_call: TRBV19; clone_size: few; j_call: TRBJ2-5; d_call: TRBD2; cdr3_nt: TGTGCCAGTAGCATCTCGGGCGGGAGTGGAACCCAGTACTTC; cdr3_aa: CASSISGGSGTQYF
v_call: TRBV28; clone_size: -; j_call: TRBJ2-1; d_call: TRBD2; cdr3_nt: TGTGCCAGCAGTAACTTGGGACTAGCGGGAGTGTCCGAGCAGTTCTTC; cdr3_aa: CASSNLGLAGVSEQFF
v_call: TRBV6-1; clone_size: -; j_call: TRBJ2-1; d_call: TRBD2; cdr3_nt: TGTGCCAGCAGGGGGGGGGACGGGCAGGTCCATGAGCAGTTCTTC; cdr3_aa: CASRGGDGQVHEQFF
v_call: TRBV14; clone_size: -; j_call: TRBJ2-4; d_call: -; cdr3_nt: TGTGCCAGCAGTCGGGGGGCCAAAAACATTCAGTACTTC; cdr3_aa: CASSRGAKNIQYF
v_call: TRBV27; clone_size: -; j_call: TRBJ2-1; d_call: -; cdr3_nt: TGTGCCAGCAGTTCAGGGGTTTTCCAGGGAACAGGGCAGTTCTTC; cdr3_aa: CASSSGVFQGTGQFF
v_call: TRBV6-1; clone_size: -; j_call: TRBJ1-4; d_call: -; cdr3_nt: TGTGCCAGCAGTGTGTTCGGGGGAAATGAAAAACTGTTTTTT; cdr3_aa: CASSVFGGNEKLFF
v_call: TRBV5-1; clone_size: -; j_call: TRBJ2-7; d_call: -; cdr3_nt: TGCGCCAGCAGCTTGGTAGGTGAGCAGTACTTC; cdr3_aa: CASSLVGEQYF
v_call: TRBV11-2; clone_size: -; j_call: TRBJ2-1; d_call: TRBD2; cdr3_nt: TGTGCCAGCAGCCAAGGACTAGCGGGTGAGCAGTTCTTC; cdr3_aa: CASSQGLAGEQFF
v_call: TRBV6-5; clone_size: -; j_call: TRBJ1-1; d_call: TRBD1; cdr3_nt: TGTGCCAGCAGTTACCCCCGACAGGGCGCGAACACTGAAGCTTTCTTT; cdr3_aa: CASSYPRQGANTEAFF
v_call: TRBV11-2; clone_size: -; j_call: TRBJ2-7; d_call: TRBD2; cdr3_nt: TGTGCCAGCAGGCCCTTTAGCGGGAGCTCCTACGAGCAGTACTTC; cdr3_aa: CASRPFSGSSYEQYF
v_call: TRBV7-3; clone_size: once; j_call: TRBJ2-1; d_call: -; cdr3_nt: TGTGCCAGCAGCCCGGGACCCCCACAGCTCCCGTCCTACAATGAGCAGTTCTTC; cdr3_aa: CASSPGPPQLPSYNEQFF
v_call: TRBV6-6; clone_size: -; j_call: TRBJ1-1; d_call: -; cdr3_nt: TGTGCCAGCAGTTACGGGGAAGCTTTCTTT; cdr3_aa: CASSYGEAFF
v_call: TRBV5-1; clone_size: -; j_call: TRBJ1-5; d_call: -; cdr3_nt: TGCGCCAGCAGCTTGAGAGGGGAGAGCAATCAGCCCCAGCATTTT; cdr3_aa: CASSLRGESNQPQHF
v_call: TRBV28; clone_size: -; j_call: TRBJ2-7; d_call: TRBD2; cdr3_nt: TGTGCCAGCAGGGCCCTAGCGGGGGGCCCCTACGAGCAGTACTTC; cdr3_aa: CASRALAGGPYEQYF
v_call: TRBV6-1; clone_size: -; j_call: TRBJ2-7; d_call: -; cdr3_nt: TGTGCCAGCAATTTTCCCGGGCACTACGAGCAGTACTTC; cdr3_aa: CASNFPGHYEQYF
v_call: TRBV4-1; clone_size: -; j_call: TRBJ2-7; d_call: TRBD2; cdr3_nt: TGCGCCAGCAGCCTAGATAGAGGGACTAGCGGGAGGTCGGACTACGAGCAGTACTTC; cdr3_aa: CASSLDRGTSGRSDYEQYF
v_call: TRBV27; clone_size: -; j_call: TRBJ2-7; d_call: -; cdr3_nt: TGTGCCACCCACGGGCGCGGGACATACGAGCAGTACTTC; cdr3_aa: CATHGRGTYEQYF
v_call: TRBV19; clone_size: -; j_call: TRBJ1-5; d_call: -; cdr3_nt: TGTGCCAGTAGTCGCCCGGAGGTCCTCAATCAGCCCCAGCATTTT; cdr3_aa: CASSRPEVLNQPQHF
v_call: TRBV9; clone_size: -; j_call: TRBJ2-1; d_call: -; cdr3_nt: TGTGCCAGCAGCGTAGGTCAGCACGGCTCCTACAATGAGCAGTTCTTC; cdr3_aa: CASSVGQHGSYNEQFF
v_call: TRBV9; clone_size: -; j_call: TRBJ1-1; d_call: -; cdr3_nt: TGTGCCAGCAGCGTAGAGGGGCAGGGTACTGAAGCTTTCTTT; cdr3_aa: CASSVEGQGTEAFF
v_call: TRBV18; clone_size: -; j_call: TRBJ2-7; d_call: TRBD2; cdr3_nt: TGTGCCAGCTCACTCCGGACTAGCGGGATGGACGAGCAGTACTTC; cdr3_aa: CASSLRTSGMDEQYF
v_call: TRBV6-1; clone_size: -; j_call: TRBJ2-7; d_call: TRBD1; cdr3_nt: TGTGCCAGCAGTGAATCCTTTGGGGGACAGGGGGAAATATACGAGCAGTACTTC; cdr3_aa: CASSESFGGQGEIYEQYF
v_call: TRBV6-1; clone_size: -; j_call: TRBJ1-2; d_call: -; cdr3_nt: TGTGCCAGCAGTCCTATGGGGTATGGCTACACCTTC; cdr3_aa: CASSPMGYGYTF
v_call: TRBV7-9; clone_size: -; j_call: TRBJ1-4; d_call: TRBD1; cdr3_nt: TGTGCCAGCAGCTTAGTCGGACAGGGGGCTGCAACTAATGAAAAACTGTTTTTT; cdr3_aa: CASSLVGQGAATNEKLFF
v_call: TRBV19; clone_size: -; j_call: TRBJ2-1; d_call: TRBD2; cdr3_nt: TGTGCCAGTACCCCGGGACTAGCGGGATCTTCGGGGCAGTTCTTC; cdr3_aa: CASTPGLAGSSGQFF
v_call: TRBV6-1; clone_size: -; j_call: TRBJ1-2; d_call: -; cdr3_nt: TGTGCCAGCAGTGAAGAGAAATTCAGTGGCTACACCTTC; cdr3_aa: CASSEEKFSGYTF
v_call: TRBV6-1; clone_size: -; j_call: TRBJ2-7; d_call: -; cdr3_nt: TGTGCCAGCAGTGAAGTCCGGTTCGAGCAGTACTTC; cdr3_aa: CASSEVRFEQYF
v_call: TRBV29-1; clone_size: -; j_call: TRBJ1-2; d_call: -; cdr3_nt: TGCAGCGTTGATGGGGCTGCCGCTACCTATGGCTACACCTTC; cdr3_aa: CSVDGAAATYGYTF
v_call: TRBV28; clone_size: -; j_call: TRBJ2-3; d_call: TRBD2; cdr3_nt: TGTGCCAGCACCCCCTGGCGGACTAGCGGGGTCCGGGATACGCAGTATTTT; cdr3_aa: CASTPWRTSGVRDTQYF
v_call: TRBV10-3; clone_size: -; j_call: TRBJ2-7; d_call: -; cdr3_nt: TGTGCCATCAGTGAGTCGGTACAGGGAGGCGACGAGCAGTACTTC; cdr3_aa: CAISESVQGGDEQYF
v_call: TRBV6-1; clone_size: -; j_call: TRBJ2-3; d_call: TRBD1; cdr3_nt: TGTGCCAGCAGTGAGAGACAGGGGACAGATACGCAGTATTTT; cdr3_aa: CASSERQGTDTQYF
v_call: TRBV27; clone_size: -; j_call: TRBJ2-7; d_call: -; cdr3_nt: TGTGCCAGCAGTCGATCCCCTGGGGGAGGCAGCTCCTACGAGCAGTACTTC; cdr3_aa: CASSRSPGGGSSYEQYF
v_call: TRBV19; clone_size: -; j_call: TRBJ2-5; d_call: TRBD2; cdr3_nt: TGTGCCAGTAGTATATCGGCGGGAGGGGGTCGGGAGACCCAGTACTTC; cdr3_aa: CASSISAGGGRETQYF
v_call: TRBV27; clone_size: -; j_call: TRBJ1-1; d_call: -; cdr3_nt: TGTGCCAGCAGTTTCTCCTCGAGGGGTGGCACTGAAGCTTTCTTT; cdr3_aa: CASSFSSRGGTEAFF
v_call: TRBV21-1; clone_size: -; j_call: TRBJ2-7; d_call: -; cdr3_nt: TGTGCCAGCAGCAAATTGGGGGGCAGACCGGACTACGAGCAGTACTTC; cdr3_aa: CASSKLGGRPDYEQYF
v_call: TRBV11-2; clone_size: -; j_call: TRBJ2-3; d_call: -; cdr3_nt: TGTGCCAGCACCGGATTGGTCCCAGATACGCAGTATTTT; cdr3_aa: CASTGLVPDTQYF
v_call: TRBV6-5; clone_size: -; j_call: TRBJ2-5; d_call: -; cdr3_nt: TGTGCCAGCCGAACGGACAGAGTTTACCAAGAGACCCAGTACTTC; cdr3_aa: CASRTDRVYQETQYF
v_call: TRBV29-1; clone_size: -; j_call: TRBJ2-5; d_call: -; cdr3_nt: TGCAGCGTCCTCCAGGACCGGGCAGAGACCCAGTACTTC; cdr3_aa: CSVLQDRAETQYF
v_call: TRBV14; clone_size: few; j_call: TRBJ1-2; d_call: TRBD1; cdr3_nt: TGTGCCAGCAGTCTGACAGGGGGCGATGGCTACACCTTC; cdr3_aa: CASSLTGGDGYTF
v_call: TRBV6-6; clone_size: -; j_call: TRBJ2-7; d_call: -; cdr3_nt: TGTGCCAGCAGAAATACAGGGGTAGCGGGGACCTACGAGCAGTACTTC; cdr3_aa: CASRNTGVAGTYEQYF
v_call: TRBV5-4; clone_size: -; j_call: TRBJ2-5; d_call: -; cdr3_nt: TGTGCCAGCAGGTCCAGGGGGGACCAAGAGACCCAGTACTTC; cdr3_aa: CASRSRGDQETQYF
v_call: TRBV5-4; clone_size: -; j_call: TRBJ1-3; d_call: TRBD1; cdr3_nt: TGTGCCAGCAGCTCTGACAGGGAAATATATTTT; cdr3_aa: CASSSDREIYF
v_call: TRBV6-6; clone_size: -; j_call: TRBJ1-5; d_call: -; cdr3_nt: TGTGCCAGCAGTTATTTAGTGAATCAGCCCCAGCATTTT; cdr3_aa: CASSYLVNQPQHF
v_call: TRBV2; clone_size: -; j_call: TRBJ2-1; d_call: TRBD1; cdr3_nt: TGTGCCAGCAGTGACAGGGGGAGTTACAATGAGCAGTTCTTC; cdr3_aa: CASSDRGSYNEQFF
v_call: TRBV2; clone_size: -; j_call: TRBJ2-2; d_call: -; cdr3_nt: TGTGCCAGCAGTCTCAGGGGATTGGGCACCGGGGAGCTGTTTTTT; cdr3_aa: CASSLRGLGTGELFF
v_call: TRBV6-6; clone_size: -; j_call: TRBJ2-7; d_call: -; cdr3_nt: TGTGCCAGCAGTTTGAAACAGGGCCACGAGCAGTACTTC; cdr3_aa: CASSLKQGHEQYF
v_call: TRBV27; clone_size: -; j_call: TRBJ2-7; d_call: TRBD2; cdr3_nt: TGTGCCAGCAGACCCACACTAGCGGGAGGTATATCCTACGAGCAGTACTTC; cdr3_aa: CASRPTLAGGISYEQYF
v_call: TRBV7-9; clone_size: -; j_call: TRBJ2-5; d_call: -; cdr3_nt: TGTGCCAGCAGCTTAGTCGGGGCTGGAGAGACCCAGTACTTC; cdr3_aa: CASSLVGAGETQYF